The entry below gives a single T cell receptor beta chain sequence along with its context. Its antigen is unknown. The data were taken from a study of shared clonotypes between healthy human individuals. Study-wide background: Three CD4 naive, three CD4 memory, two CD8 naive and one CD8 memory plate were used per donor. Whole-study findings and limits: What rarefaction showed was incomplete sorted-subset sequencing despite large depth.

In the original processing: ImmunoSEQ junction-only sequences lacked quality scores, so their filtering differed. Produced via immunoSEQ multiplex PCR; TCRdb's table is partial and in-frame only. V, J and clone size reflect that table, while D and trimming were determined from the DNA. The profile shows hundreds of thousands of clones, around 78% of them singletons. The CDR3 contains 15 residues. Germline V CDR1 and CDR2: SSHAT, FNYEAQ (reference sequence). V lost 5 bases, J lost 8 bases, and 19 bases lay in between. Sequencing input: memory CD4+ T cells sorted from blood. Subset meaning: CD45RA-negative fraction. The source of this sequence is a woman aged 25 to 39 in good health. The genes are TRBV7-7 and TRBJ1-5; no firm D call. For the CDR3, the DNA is TGTGCCAGCAGCCGATCGGACCACAAAATTAAGCCCCAGCATTTT. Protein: CASSRSDHKIKPQHF.